This entry concerns a single T cell receptor (beta chain). The antigen is unknown. The sample comes from a study of T cell responses to AZD1222 COVID-19 vaccine. Study-wide findings and caveats: Every sample of the repertoires postdated the peak T cell response. Along spike, vaccine-associated CD4 TCRs were found throughout, with dominance at 160-218 and 743-854.

This CDR3 region has 16 residues. V was pared by 4 bases and J by 7 bases, with 10 bases of the junction left unmatched. CDR1 is KGHSH, CDR2 LQKENI, per germline. Combined were second doses at about 4 or about 12 weeks. Measured with immunoSEQ multiplex PCR; TCRdb has only the in-frame clones, and not every one. This table has over 150,000 clones, 91% appearing once. The receptor comes from an adult who received the AZD1222 COVID-19 vaccine. The V gene is TRBV18, the J gene TRBJ1-5; 10 bases are shared with TRBD1. The specimen comprised peripheral blood, sampled 28 days after the second AZD1222 dose. The CDR3 sequence: CASSLAGTGEGQPQHF. In DNA, the CDR3 is TGTGCCAGCTCACTCGCGGGGACAGGGGAGGGACAGCCCCAGCATTTT.